Given below is one TCR beta chain in context. This entry belongs to a study of T cell responses to AZD1222 COVID-19 vaccine. The CDR3 totals 11 residues. Germline V gene data show CDR1 as MNHEY and CDR2 as SVGAGI. The germline V and J ends were trimmed by 10 bases and 3 bases, with 9 bases remaining between them. Measured with immunoSEQ multiplex PCR; TCRdb has only the in-frame clones, and not every one. The sample consists of about 180,000 clones, about 86% of them appearing once. The chain combines TRBV6-5 with TRBJ1-2; D unclear. The sequenced sample was peripheral blood, obtained 28 days after the second AZD1222 dose. The TCR originated in an adult who received the AZD1222 COVID-19 vaccine. CDR3 bases: TGTGCCACAAGGTTGGACTATGGCTACACCTTC. Its protein is CATRLDYGYTF.